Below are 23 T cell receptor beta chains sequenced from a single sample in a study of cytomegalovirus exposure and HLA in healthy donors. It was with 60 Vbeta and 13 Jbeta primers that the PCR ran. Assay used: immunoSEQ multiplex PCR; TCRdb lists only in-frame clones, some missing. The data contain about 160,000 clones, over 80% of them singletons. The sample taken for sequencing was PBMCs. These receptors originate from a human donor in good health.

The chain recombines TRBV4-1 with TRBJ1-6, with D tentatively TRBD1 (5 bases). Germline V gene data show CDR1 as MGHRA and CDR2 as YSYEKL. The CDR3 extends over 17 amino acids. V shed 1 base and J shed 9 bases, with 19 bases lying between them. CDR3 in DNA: TGCGCCAGCAGCCAAGGTCGCTCGCCAGGGCAGAGTTCACCCCTCCACTTT. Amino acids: CASSQGRSPGQSSPLHF.

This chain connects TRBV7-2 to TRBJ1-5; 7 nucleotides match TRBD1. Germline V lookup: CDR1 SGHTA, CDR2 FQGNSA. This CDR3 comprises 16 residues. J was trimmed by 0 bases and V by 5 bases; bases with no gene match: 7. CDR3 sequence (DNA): TGTGCCAGCAGCCCGACAGGGTCTTATAGCAATCAGCCCCAGCATTTT. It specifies CASSPTGSYSNQPQHF.

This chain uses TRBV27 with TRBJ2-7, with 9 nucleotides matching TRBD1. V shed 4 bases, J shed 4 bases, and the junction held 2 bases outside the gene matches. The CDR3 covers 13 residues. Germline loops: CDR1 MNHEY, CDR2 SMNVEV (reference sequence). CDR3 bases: TGTGCCAGCAGTTCCGGGACAGGGTACGAGCAGTACTTC. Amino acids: CASSSGTGYEQYF.

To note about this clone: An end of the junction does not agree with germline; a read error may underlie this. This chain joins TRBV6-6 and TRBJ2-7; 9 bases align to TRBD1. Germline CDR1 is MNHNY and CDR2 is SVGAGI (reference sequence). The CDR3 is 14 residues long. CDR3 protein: CASSAGTGTYEQHF. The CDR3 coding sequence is TGTGCCAGCAGCGCCGGGACAGGGACCTACGAGCAGCACTTC.

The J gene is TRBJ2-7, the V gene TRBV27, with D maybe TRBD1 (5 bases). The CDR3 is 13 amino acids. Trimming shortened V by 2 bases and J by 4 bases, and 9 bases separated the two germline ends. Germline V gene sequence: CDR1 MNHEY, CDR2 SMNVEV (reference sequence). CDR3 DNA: TGTGCCAGCAGTTTAAGGGGTGAATACGAGCAGTACTTC. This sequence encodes CASSLRGEYEQYF.

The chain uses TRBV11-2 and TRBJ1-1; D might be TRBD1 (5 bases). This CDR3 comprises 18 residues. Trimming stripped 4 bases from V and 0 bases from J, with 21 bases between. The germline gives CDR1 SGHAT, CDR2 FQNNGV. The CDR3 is CASSSRGEGRGVNTEAFF. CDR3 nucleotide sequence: TGTGCCAGCAGCTCCCGAGGGGAGGGGCGAGGGGTGAACACTGAAGCTTTCTTT.

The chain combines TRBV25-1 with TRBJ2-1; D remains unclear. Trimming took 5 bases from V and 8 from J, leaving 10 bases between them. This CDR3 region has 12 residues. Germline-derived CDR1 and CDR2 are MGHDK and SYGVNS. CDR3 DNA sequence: TGTGCCAGCAGTACTCTATTGGATGAGCAGTTCTTC. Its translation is CASSTLLDEQFF.

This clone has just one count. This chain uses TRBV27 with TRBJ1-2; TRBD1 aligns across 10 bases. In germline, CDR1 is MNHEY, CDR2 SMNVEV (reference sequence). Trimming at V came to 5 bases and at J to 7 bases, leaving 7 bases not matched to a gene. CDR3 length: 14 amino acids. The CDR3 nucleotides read TGTGCCAGCAGTAAGACAGGGGGCCAGGGTGGCTACACCTTC. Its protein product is CASSKTGGQGGYTF.

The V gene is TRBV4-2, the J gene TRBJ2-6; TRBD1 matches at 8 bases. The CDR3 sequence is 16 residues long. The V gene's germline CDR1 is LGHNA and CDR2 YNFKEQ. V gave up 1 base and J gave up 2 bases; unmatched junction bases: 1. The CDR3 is CASSQAGGPGANVLTF. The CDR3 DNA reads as TGTGCCAGCAGCCAAGCAGGGGGCCCTGGGGCCAACGTCCTGACTTTC.

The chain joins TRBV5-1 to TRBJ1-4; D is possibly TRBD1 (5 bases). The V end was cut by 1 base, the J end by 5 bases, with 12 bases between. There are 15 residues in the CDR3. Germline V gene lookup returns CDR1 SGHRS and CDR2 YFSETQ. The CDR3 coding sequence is TGCGCCAGCAGCTTGCAGGGCCCAGTAAATGAAAAACTGTTTTTT. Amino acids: CASSLQGPVNEKLFF.

CDR3 loop: CASSASTGGVGYTF. CDR3 nucleotide sequence: TGTGCCAGCAGTGCCTCGACAGGGGGCGTTGGCTACACCTTC. The chain carries TRBV6-1 and TRBJ1-2, with TRBD1 matching 10 bases. The V segment lost 4 bases and the J segment 7 bases; nucleotides outside the gene matches: 6. Per germline, CDR1 MNHNS and CDR2 SASEGT. This CDR3 spans 14 amino acids.

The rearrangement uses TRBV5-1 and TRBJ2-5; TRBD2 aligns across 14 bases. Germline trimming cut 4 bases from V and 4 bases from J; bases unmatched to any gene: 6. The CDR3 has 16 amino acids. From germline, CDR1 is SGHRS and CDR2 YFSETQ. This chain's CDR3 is CASSALTSGGGETQYF. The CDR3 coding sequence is TGCGCCAGCAGCGCCCTGACTAGCGGGGGGGGAGAGACCCAGTACTTC.

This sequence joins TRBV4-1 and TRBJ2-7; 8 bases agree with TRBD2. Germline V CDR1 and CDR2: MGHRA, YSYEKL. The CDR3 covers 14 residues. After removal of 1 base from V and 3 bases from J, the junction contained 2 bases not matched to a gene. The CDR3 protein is CASSQGRGDYEQYF. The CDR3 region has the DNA TGCGCCAGCAGCCAAGGGCGGGGGGACTACGAGCAGTACTTC.

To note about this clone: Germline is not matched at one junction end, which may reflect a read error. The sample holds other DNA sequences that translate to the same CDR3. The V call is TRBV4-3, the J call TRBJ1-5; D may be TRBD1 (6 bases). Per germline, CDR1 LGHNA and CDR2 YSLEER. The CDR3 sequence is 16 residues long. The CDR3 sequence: CASSQDRGAIGQPQHF. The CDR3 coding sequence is TGCGCCAGTAGCCAAGATCGGGGGGCGATTGGTCAGCCCCAGCATTTT.

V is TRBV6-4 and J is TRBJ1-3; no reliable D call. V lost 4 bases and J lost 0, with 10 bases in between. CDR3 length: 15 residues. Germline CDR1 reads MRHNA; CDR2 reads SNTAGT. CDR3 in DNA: TGTGCCAGCAGTGCCTCACACGACTCTGGAAACACCATATATTTT. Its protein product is CASSASHDSGNTIYF.

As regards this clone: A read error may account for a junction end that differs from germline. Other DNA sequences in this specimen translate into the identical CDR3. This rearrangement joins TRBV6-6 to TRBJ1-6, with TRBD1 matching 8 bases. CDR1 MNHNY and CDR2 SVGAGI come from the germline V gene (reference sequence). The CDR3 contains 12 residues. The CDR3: CAAEDRASSLHF. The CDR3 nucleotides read TGCGCCGCCGAGGACAGGGCCTCTTCCCTCCACTTT.

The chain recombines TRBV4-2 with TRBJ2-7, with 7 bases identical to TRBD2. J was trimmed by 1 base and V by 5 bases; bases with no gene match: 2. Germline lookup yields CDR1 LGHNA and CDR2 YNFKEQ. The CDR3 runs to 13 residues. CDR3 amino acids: CASSGGVSYEQYF. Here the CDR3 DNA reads TGTGCCAGCAGCGGGGGGGTATCCTACGAGCAGTACTTC.

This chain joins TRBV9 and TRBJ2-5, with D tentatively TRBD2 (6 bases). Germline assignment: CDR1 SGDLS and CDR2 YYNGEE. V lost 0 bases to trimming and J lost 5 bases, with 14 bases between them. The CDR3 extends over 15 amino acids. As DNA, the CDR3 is TGTGCCAGCAGCGTAGTGGAGGGGTTTGGGGAGACCCAGTACTTC. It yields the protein CASSVVEGFGETQYF.

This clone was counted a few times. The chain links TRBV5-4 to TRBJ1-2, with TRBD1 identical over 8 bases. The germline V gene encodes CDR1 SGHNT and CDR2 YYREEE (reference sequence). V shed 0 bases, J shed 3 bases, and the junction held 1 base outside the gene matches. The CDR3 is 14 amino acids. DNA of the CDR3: TGTGCCAGCAGCTTGGACAGGGGGTACTATGGCTACACCTTC. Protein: CASSLDRGYYGYTF.

DNA for the CDR3: TGCGCCAGCAGCCAAGAACCAGGGGGCAGGGACGAGCAGTACTTC. It yields the protein CASSQEPGGRDEQYF. This chain uses TRBV4-3 with TRBJ2-7; 8 nucleotides line up with TRBD1. V was clipped by 0 bases and J by 5 bases; unmatched bases: 6. This CDR3 has 15 residues. CDR1 is LGHNA, CDR2 YSLEER, per germline.

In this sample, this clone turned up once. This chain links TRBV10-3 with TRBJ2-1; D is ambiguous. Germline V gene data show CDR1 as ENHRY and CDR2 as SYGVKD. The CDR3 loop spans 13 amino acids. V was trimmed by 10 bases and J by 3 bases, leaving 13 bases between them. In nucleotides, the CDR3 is TGTGCCACCGGTGGCGGCTACTACAATGAGCAGTTCTTC. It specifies CATGGGYYNEQFF.

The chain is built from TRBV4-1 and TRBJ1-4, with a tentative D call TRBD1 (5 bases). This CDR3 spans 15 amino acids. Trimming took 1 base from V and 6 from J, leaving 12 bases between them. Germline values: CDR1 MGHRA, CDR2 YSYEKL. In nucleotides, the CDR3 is TGCGCCAGCAGCCAAGCACCTGGAGGGGATGAAAAACTGTTTTTT. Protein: CASSQAPGGDEKLFF.

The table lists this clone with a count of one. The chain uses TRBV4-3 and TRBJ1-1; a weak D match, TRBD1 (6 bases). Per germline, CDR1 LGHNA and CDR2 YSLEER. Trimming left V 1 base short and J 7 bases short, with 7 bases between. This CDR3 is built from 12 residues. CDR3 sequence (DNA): TGCGCCAGCAGCCAAGTGACAGGTGAAGCTTTCTTT. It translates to CASSQVTGEAFF.